A single sample gave rise to the 16 T cell receptor beta chains below, sequenced in a study of blood T cells in healthy people across ages. Through a sample-barcoded 5' primer and a J-beta primer mix, a second PCR was run for roughly 6 to 12 cycles. MiXCR, run by TCRdb on the 5' RACE reads, gives a single entry per CDR3 protein. Of about 590,000 distinct CDR3 sequences listed, approximately 30% are singletons. The sequenced sample consisted of blood. The receptor source for this set is a woman at least 80 years old in good health.

The CDR3 sequence: CASSLDRMGTEAFF. The DNA for the CDR3 is TGCGCCAGCAGCTTGGACAGGATGGGGACTGAAGCTTTCTTT. The chain recombines TRBV5-1 with TRBJ1-1, with D possibly matching TRBD1 (5 bases). CDR1 is SGHRS and CDR2 is YFSETQ in the germline V gene. The CDR3 is made up of 14 amino acids. Trimming stripped 0 bases from V and 5 bases from J, with 11 bases between.

As to this clonotype: A much more abundant neighbour one base away suggests this may be a read error. J is TRBJ2-7 and V is TRBV7-2; D call uncertain. Germline V lookup: CDR1 SGHTA, CDR2 FQGNSA. This CDR3 has 13 amino acids. The germline V and J ends were trimmed by 7 bases and 4 bases, with 14 bases remaining between them. CDR3 region: CASTSRRLYEQYF. Here the CDR3 DNA reads TGTGCCAGCACCTCTAGGCGGCTGTACGAGCAGTACTTC.

This clonotype was counted ten times or more. V and J are TRBV4-3 and TRBJ1-5; D is unclear. CDR3 length: 15 amino acids. The germline gives CDR1 LGHNA, CDR2 YSLEER. V was cut by 0 bases and J by 3 bases, with 9 bases left in between. The CDR3 DNA follows: TGCGCCAGCAGCCAAGATTGGCGGTTCAATCAGCCCCAGCATTTT. This gives the protein CASSQDWRFNQPQHF.

This clonotype occurred once. The chain is built from TRBV4-3 and TRBJ2-2, with 8 bases matching TRBD1. Germline V gene data show CDR1 as LGHNA and CDR2 as YSLEER. This CDR3 comprises 15 residues. Trimming cost V 4 bases and J 1 base; bases outside gene matches: 2. The CDR3 here is CASSPQGGNTGELFF. CDR3 nucleotides: TGCGCCAGCAGCCCACAGGGGGGGAACACCGGGGAGCTGTTTTTT.

This clonotype was seen more than once but under ten times. The V call is TRBV20-1, the J call TRBJ2-1, with 8 bases matching TRBD2. The CDR3 contains 16 residues. Per the germline V gene, CDR1 is DFQATT and CDR2 is SNEGSKA (reference sequence). After removal of 4 bases from V and 2 bases from J, the junction contained 10 bases not matched to a gene. CDR3 DNA: TGCAGTGCTATCACCCCGGGGGGGGGAACCTACAATGAGCAGTTCTTC. Translating gives CSAITPGGGTYNEQFF.

This clonotype occurred a few times. The V gene is TRBV5-5, the J gene TRBJ2-5; perhaps D is TRBD1 or TRBD2 (5 bases each). The J call may not be correct, given that the DNA end is closer to TRBJ2-7. Per germline, CDR1 SGHKS and CDR2 YYEKEE (reference sequence). CDR3 length equals 15 residues. CDR3 sequence reads: CASSLRGDGLYEQYF. In DNA, the CDR3 is TGTGCCAGCAGCTTGCGAGGGGACGGGCTCTACGAGCAGTACTTC.

This clonotype was seen at least ten times. The chain combines TRBV5-8 with TRBJ1-2; the match to TRBD1 covers 9 bases. J gave up 7 bases and V 7 bases, and 8 bases lay outside the gene matches. The germline CDR1 and CDR2 sequences are SGHTS and YDEGEE. This CDR3 is 13 amino acids long. The CDR3 region is CASERGQGSGYTF. The CDR3, as DNA: TGTGCCAGCGAAAGGGGACAGGGTTCTGGCTACACCTTC.

This clonotype was counted once. A much more abundant neighbour one base away suggests this may be a read error. V is TRBV20-1 and J is TRBJ2-1; 8 bases line up with TRBD1. CDR3 size: 18 residues. V trimming: 2 bases; J trimming: 1 base; junction bases outside the gene matches: 13. Per germline, CDR1 DFQATT and CDR2 SNEGSKA (reference sequence). CDR3 bases: TGCAGTGCTAGACAACAGGGGGGTAAAGTTCGGTCCTACAATGAGCAGTTCTTC. Translation: CSARQQGGKVRSYNEQFF.

There are many counts of this clonotype. This rearrangement joins TRBV24-1 to TRBJ2-6; 11 bases are a match to TRBD1. Germline V lookup: CDR1 KGHDR, CDR2 SFDVKD. V trimming: 7 bases; J trimming: 2 bases; junction bases outside the gene matches: 6. The CDR3 is 17 residues long. The CDR3 is CATSGPGQGAGANVLTF. The CDR3 bases are TGTGCCACCAGCGGCCCGGGACAGGGGGCTGGGGCCAACGTCCTGACTTTC.

The chain employs TRBV7-2 and TRBJ1-3, with D maybe TRBD1 (6 bases). Germline V CDR1 and CDR2: SGHTA, FQGNSA. The CDR3 is 17 residues long. V lost 0 bases and J 2 bases, leaving 14 bases between the germline ends. Here the CDR3 DNA reads TGTGCCAGCAGCTTAGCCGGGGGCCAGGGGACTGGAAACACCATATATTTT. Its protein is CASSLAGGQGTGNTIYF.

Comment on this clonotype: Possible read error: a much larger clone is one base away. V and J are TRBV9 and TRBJ1-2, with no clear D. Between the trimmed V and J ends, which lost 3 bases and 7 bases, there was a span of 16 bases. The CDR3 is made up of 14 amino acids. Germline CDR1 and CDR2: SGDLS and YYNGEE. CDR3 nucleotides: TGTGCCAGCAGCGGAGTTCAGAGGGTAGGTGGCTACACCTTC. Residues: CASSGVQRVGGYTF.

This clonotype was counted many times. J is TRBJ1-4 and V is TRBV11-2, with 8 bases that match TRBD1. V was clipped by 5 bases and J by 8 bases; unmatched bases: 7. From germline, CDR1 is SGHAT and CDR2 FQNNGV. This CDR3 has 14 residues. CDR3 sequence reads: CASSADRVSEKLFF. The CDR3 DNA follows: TGTGCCAGCAGCGCGGACAGGGTCAGCGAAAAACTGTTTTTT.

The chain is built from TRBV5-1 and TRBJ2-1; 9 positions match TRBD2. This CDR3 has 15 residues. Germline CDR1 is SGHRS and CDR2 is YFSETQ. V lost 6 bases to trimming and J lost 4 bases; unmatched junction nucleotides: 8. CDR3 in amino acids: CASKHLAGDYNEQFF. The CDR3 DNA sequence: TGCGCCAGCAAGCACTTAGCGGGAGATTACAATGAGCAGTTCTTC.

This clonotype has at least ten counts. The chain is built from TRBV28 and TRBJ2-5; D gene unclear. CDR1 and CDR2 (germline): MDHEN, SYDVKM. Trimming removed 6 bases from V and 5 bases from J, with 13 bases in between. The CDR3 length is 13 residues. The CDR3: CASSASLAETQYF. CDR3 in DNA: TGTGCCAGCAGCGCTTCTTTAGCCGAGACCCAGTACTTC.

With regard to this clonotype: Given a much more abundant clone one base away, this may be a read error. V usage is TRBV3-1 and J usage is TRBJ1-6; D gene ambiguous. This CDR3 is 13 amino acids long. CDR1 is LGHDT and CDR2 is YNNKEL in the germline V gene (reference sequence). CDR3 in DNA: TGTGCCAGCAGCCAAGATCCGGGTTCACCCCCCCACTTT. Translating gives CASSQDPGSPPHF.

The J gene is TRBJ1-1, the V gene TRBV30; D is ambiguous. Germline CDR1 GTSNPN, CDR2 SVGIG (reference sequence). The V gene lost 3 bases and the J gene lost 8 bases, with 13 bases spanning the gap. The CDR3 sequence is 12 residues long. The CDR3 sequence: CAWSLNSGEAFF. The CDR3 DNA reads as TGTGCCTGGAGCTTAAACTCTGGGGAAGCTTTCTTT.